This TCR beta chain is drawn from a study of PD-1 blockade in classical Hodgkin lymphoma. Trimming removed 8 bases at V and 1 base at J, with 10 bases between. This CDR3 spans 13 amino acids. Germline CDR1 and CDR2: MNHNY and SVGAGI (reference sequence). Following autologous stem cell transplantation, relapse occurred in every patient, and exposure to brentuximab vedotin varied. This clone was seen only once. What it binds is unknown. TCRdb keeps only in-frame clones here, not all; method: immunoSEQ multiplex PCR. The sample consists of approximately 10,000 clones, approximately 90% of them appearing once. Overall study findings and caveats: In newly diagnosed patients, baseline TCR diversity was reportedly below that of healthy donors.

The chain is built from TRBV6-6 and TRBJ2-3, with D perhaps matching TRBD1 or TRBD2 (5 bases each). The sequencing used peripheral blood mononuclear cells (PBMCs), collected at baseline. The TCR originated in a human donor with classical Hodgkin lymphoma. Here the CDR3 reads CASVVGGTDTQYF. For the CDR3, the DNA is TGTGCCAGCGTAGTGGGGGGCACAGATACGCAGTATTTT.